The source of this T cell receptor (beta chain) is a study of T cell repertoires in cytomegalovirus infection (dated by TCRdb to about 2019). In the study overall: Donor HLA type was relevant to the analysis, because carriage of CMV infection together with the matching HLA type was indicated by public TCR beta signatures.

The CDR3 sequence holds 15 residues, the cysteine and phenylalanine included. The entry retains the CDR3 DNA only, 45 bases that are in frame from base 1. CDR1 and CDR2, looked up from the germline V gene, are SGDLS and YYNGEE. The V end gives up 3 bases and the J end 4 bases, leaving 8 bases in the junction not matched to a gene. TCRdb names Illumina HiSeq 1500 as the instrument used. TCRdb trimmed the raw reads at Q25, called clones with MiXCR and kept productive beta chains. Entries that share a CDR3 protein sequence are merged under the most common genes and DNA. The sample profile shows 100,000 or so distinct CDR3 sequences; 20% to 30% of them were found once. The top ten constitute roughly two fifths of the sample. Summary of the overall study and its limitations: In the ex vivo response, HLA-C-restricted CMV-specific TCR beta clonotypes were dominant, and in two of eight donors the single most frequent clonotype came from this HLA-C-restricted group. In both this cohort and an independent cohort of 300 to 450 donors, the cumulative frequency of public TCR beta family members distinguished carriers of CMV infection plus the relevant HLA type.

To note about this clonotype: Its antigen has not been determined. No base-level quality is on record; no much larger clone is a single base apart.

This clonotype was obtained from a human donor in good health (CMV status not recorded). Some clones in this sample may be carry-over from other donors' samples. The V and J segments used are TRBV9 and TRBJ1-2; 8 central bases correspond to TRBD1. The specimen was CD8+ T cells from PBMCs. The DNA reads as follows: TGTGCCAGCAGCGGGGGACAGGAGAGGCCCTATGGCTACACCTTC. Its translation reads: CASSGGQERPYGYTF.